Shown below are 29 T cell receptor beta chains from a single sample sequenced in a study of shared clonotypes between healthy human individuals (dated by TCRdb to about 2020). The library relied on the immunoSEQ multiplex PCR assay. Entries here come from immuneACCESS through TCRdb and include only in-frame sequences with V and J called. Some clones fail to appear in such tables; in the studies checked, an unresolved V gene covers under half of the shortfall, and the cause of the remainder is unknown. Present in this sample are roughly 1,100,000 clones, more than 60% of which were seen just once. Clones ranked in the top ten supply approximately 1.5% of the sample. The sequenced material came from memory CD4+ T cells sorted from blood. This specimen's cell subset or site label, per the study, means: CD45RA-negative fraction. The receptor source for this set is a man younger than 35 in good health.

V is TRBV6-1 and J is TRBJ1-5; D call uncertain. From germline, CDR1 is MNHNS and CDR2 SASEGT. The ends were cut back, 2 bases at V and 8 bases at J, with 7 bases in the middle. The CDR3 covers 12 residues. The CDR3, as DNA: TGTGCCAGCAGTGAATGGGCGGAGCCCCAGCATTTT. Translation gives CASSEWAEPQHF.

This rearrangement joins TRBV7-9 to TRBJ2-5, with TRBD2 identical over 7 bases. Germline-derived CDR1 and CDR2 are SEHNR and FQNEAQ (reference sequence). CDR3 length equals 15 residues. The junction had 9 bases not matched to a gene; V was cut back by 3 bases and J by 5 bases. DNA of the CDR3: TGTGCCAGCAGCTTGCAGCGGGGCGTACAGGAGACCCAGTACTTC. It translates to CASSLQRGVQETQYF. The full variable domain, with the rest looked up from reference TRBV7-9 and TRBJ2-5, is DTGVSQNPRHKITKRGQNVTFRCDPISEHNRLYWYRQTLGQGPEFLTYFQNEAQLEKSRLLSDRFSAERPKGSFSTLEIQRTEQGDSAMYLCASSLQRGVQETQYFGPGTRLLVL.

The chain couples TRBV5-4 to TRBJ2-7; D assignment may be TRBD1 or TRBD2 (5 bases each). CDR1 and CDR2 (germline): SGHNT, YYREEE (reference sequence). V lost 6 bases and J lost 3, with 19 bases in between. The CDR3 consists of 15 residues. In nucleotides, the CDR3 is TGTGCCAGCACCCGTAACGGGGCCGGGAACTACGAGCAGTACTTC. Protein sequence: CASTRNGAGNYEQYF.

The table lists this clone with a few counts. The chain employs TRBV5-1 and TRBJ2-5; maybe TRBD1 (6 bases). The last part of the DNA fits TRBJ2-7 better; the J call may be wrong. This CDR3 comprises 15 residues. From germline, CDR1 is SGHRS and CDR2 YFSETQ. The CDR3 bases are TGCGCCAGCAGCTTGGGGGCGACAGGACCTTACGAGCAGTACTTC. It codes for CASSLGATGPYEQYF.

This clone was counted a few times. This chain connects TRBV6-5 to TRBJ1-1, with 12 bases fitting TRBD1. With V trimmed by 8 bases and J by 3 bases, 7 bases remained unmatched. Germline CDR1 reads MNHEY; CDR2 reads SVGAGI. The CDR3 runs to 15 residues. CDR3 protein: CASWGQGAGDTEAFF. The CDR3 coding sequence is TGTGCCAGCTGGGGACAGGGGGCGGGGGACACTGAAGCTTTCTTT.

V and J are TRBV10-2 and TRBJ1-5; 7 nucleotides line up with TRBD1. The length of the CDR3 is 12 residues. Germline V gene sequence: CDR1 WSHSY, CDR2 SAAADI. Trimming took 7 bases from V and 4 from J; bases not matched to a gene: 1. As DNA, the CDR3 is TGCGCCAGCACGACAGGGAATCAGCCCCAGCATTTT. It is translated as CASTTGNQPQHF.

The V call is TRBV2, the J call TRBJ2-5, with 9 bases identical to TRBD1. Germline CDR1 and CDR2: SNHLY and FYNNEI. V was pared by 6 bases and J by 4 bases, with 9 bases of the junction left unmatched. The CDR3 length is 15 residues. CDR3 region: CASRRQGDNRETQYF. The CDR3 DNA sequence: TGTGCCAGCAGGCGACAGGGGGATAACCGAGAGACCCAGTACTTC.

Regarding this clone: It may be a read error: a sequence one base away is much more abundant. Different DNA sequences within this sample yield the same CDR3. The chain couples TRBV5-6 to TRBJ1-4; unclear D gene. CDR3 length: 14 amino acids. Trimming stripped 0 bases from V and 6 bases from J, with 9 bases between. Germline V lookup: CDR1 SGHDT, CDR2 YYEEEE. The CDR3 DNA is TGTGCCAGCAGCTTGGGTGGGAGATATGAAAAACTGTTTTTT. This translates into CASSLGGRYEKLFF. Full variable domain (outside the CDR3, taken from reference TRBV5-6 and TRBJ1-4): DAGVTQSPTHLIKTRGQQVTLRCSPKSGHDTVSWYQQALGQGPQFIFQYYEEEERQRGNFPDRFSGHQFPNYSSELNVNALLLGDSALYLCASSLGGRYEKLFFGSGTQLSVL.

This rearrangement joins TRBV5-1 to TRBJ2-5; D uncertain. The V gene lost 4 bases and the J gene lost 5 bases, with 12 bases spanning the gap. Looked up from germline, CDR1 is SGHRS and CDR2 is YFSETQ. The length of the CDR3 is 13 residues. CDR3 in DNA: TGCGCCAGCAGCGCATACCTTGGGGAGACCCAGTACTTC. Translated: CASSAYLGETQYF.

Worth noting for this clone: This specimen includes other DNA sequences encoding the same CDR3. The chain couples TRBV18 to TRBJ2-2; the D gene is possibly TRBD1 (5 bases). V was pared by 2 bases and J by 7 bases, with 5 bases between. CDR3 length: 12 amino acids. The V gene's germline CDR1 is KGHSH and CDR2 LQKENI. The CDR3 DNA reads as TGTGCCAGCTCACCAGACAGCGGGGAGCTGTTTTTT. Translated, it gives CASSPDSGELFF.

The chain recombines TRBV27 with TRBJ1-5, with D possibly TRBD1 on 6 matching bases. The length of the CDR3 is 15 residues. Trimming pared 2 bases from V and 8 bases from J, leaving 16 bases between. CDR1 is MNHEY and CDR2 is SMNVEV in the germline V gene (reference sequence). The CDR3 loop is CASSLGRGGPEPQHF. The CDR3, as DNA: TGTGCCAGCAGTTTAGGACGCGGGGGGCCTGAGCCCCAGCATTTT.

The V call is TRBV11-2, the J call TRBJ2-2; TRBD2 aligns across 7 bases. J was trimmed by 5 bases and V by 4 bases; bases with no gene match: 7. The CDR3 contains 15 residues. Germline CDR1 is SGHAT and CDR2 is FQNNGV. The CDR3 sequence: CASSSLKRGTGELFF. CDR3 nucleotides: TGTGCCAGCAGCTCCCTGAAGCGGGGAACCGGGGAGCTGTTTTTT.

The J gene is TRBJ2-2, the V gene TRBV2; TRBD1 agrees at 8 bases. The CDR3 totals 16 residues. The germline V gene encodes CDR1 SNHLY and CDR2 FYNNEI. Unmatched junction bases numbered 5, after V lost 4 bases and J lost 1 base. The CDR3 bases are TGTGCCAGCAGTGTGCCCGGGACAGGGAACACCGGGGAGCTGTTTTTT. It specifies CASSVPGTGNTGELFF.

The chain couples TRBV27 to TRBJ2-1; TRBD1 agrees at 7 bases. This CDR3 spans 14 amino acids. Trimming removed 4 bases from V and 4 bases from J; junction bases left unmatched: 4. Germline V lookup: CDR1 MNHEY, CDR2 SMNVEV (reference sequence). The CDR3 loop is CASSSGQTYNEQFF. As DNA, the CDR3 is TGTGCCAGCAGTTCGGGACAGACTTACAATGAGCAGTTCTTC.

CDR3 sequence reads: CASSGGGTINQPQHF. In nucleotides, the CDR3 is TGTGCCAGTAGCGGCGGGGGGACAATTAATCAGCCCCAGCATTTT. The chain links TRBV19 to TRBJ1-5; a possible D gene is TRBD1 (6 bases). V lost 6 bases and J lost 4, with 16 bases in between. This CDR3 comprises 15 residues. Germline CDR1 and CDR2: LNHDA and SQIVND (reference sequence).

This clone has just one count. The chain has TRBV15 and TRBJ1-2; TRBD1 matches 8 bases. CDR1 and CDR2 (germline): LNHNV, YYDKDF (reference sequence). The junction had 4 bases not matched to a gene; V was cut back by 6 bases and J by 4 bases. This CDR3 spans 13 amino acids. The CDR3 loop is CATRAGGSYGYTF. As DNA, the CDR3 is TGTGCCACCAGGGCAGGGGGCAGCTATGGCTACACCTTC.

The rearrangement joins TRBV19 to TRBJ2-4, with TRBD2 matching 11 bases. The germline V gene has CDR1 LNHDA and CDR2 SQIVND (reference sequence). This CDR3 is 14 amino acids long. With 6 bases clipped from V and 5 bases from J, the junction kept 3 bases outside the gene matches. In nucleotides, the CDR3 is TGTGCCAGTAGCCTACTAGCGGGGGAAAACATTCAGTACTTC. This codes for CASSLLAGENIQYF.

Only one count was recorded for this clone. The V and J genes are TRBV4-3 and TRBJ1-5, with 7 bases matching TRBD1. The J segment lost 7 bases and the V segment lost 0 bases, leaving 0 bases of the junction unmatched. Germline lookup yields CDR1 LGHNA and CDR2 YSLEER. The CDR3 spans 13 residues. The CDR3 DNA sequence: TGCGCCAGCAGCCAAGAAGGGGGCCAGCCCCAGCATTTT. Translation gives CASSQEGGQPQHF.

The J gene is TRBJ1-4, the V gene TRBV28; TRBD1 aligns across 7 bases. Germline V gene data show CDR1 as MDHEN and CDR2 as SYDVKM. CDR3 length equals 17 residues. Germline trimming cut 5 bases from V and 3 bases from J; bases unmatched to any gene: 12. CDR3 in amino acids: CASSIRQGAFSNEKLFF. The DNA for the CDR3 is TGTGCCAGCAGTATACGACAGGGCGCCTTCTCTAATGAAAAACTGTTTTTT.

This clone was seen more than once but under ten times. Germline is not matched at one junction end, which may reflect a read error. The chain joins TRBV7-7 to TRBJ2-2, with 10 positions matching TRBD2. The V gene's germline CDR1 is SSHAT and CDR2 FNYEAQ (reference sequence). The CDR3 runs to 14 residues. The DNA for the CDR3 is TGTGCTAGCAGCTTGGGGACTAGCGATATGGAGCTGTTTTTT. Its translation: CASSLGTSDMELFF.

The chain couples TRBV7-9 to TRBJ1-6; 11 nucleotides agree with TRBD1. Trimming removed 3 bases from V and 7 bases from J; junction bases left unmatched: 5. CDR1 is SEHNR, CDR2 FQNEAQ, per germline (reference sequence). The CDR3 loop spans 16 amino acids. CDR3 sequence (DNA): TGTGCCAGCAGCTTCCCCGGACAGGGGGCCAATTCACCCCTCCACTTT. Translating gives CASSFPGQGANSPLHF.

Regarding this clone: Different DNA sequences within this sample yield the same CDR3. This chain joins TRBV30 and TRBJ2-3; D is possibly TRBD2 (5 bases). Trimming cost V 0 bases and J 0 bases, with 7 bases left between them. Germline V gene data show CDR1 as GTSNPN and CDR2 as SVGIG (reference sequence). The CDR3 sequence is 14 residues long. In DNA form, the CDR3 reads TGTGCCTGGAGTGTCCGGGGTAGCACAGATACGCAGTATTTT. It specifies CAWSVRGSTDTQYF. The full variable domain, with the rest looked up from reference TRBV30 and TRBJ2-3, is SQTIHQWPATLVQPVGSPLSLECTVEGTSNPNLYWYRQAAGRGLQLLFYSVGIGQISSEVPQNLSASRPQDRQFILSSKKLLLSDSGFYLCAWSVRGSTDTQYFGPGTRLTVL.

This chain connects TRBV18 to TRBJ1-4, with unresolved D. The CDR3 extends over 13 amino acids. Germline V gene lookup returns CDR1 KGHSH and CDR2 LQKENI. V shed 1 base and J shed 7 bases, with 7 bases lying between them. The CDR3, as DNA: TGTGCCAGCTCACCACGGGCAGGTGAAAAACTGTTTTTT. This sequence encodes CASSPRAGEKLFF.

This rearrangement joins TRBV2 to TRBJ2-5; TRBD1 matches at 10 bases. Germline V gene sequence: CDR1 SNHLY, CDR2 FYNNEI. The CDR3 contains 17 residues. V shed 0 bases, J shed 5 bases, and the junction held 9 bases outside the gene matches. The CDR3 reads CASSEARDRGGWETQYF. CDR3 sequence (DNA): TGTGCCAGCAGTGAAGCGCGGGACAGGGGTGGGTGGGAGACCCAGTACTTC.

The chain has TRBV19 and TRBJ1-1; 7 nucleotides agree with TRBD1. The junction had 5 bases not matched to a gene; V was cut back by 6 bases and J by 1 base. The germline V gene encodes CDR1 LNHDA and CDR2 SQIVND (reference sequence). This CDR3 region has 14 residues. The CDR3 sequence: CASSTGQRNTEAFF. The CDR3 nucleotides read TGTGCCAGTAGCACGGGACAGCGGAACACTGAAGCTTTCTTT. Together with reference TRBV19 and TRBJ1-1, the CDR3 gives the full variable domain: DGGITQSPKYLFRKEGQNVTLSCEQNLNHDAMYWYRQDPGQGLRLIYYSQIVNDFQKGDIAEGYSVSREKKESFPLTVTSAQKNPTAFYLCASSTGQRNTEAFFGQGTRLTVV.

The V gene is TRBV6-1, the J gene TRBJ1-6; 9 bases are shared with TRBD1. Germline CDR1 MNHNS, CDR2 SASEGT. This CDR3 comprises 14 residues. The ends lost 6 bases at V and 7 bases at J; junction bases unmatched: 4. CDR3: CASRGQGQNSPLHF. The CDR3 region has the DNA TGTGCCAGCAGGGGACAGGGTCAGAATTCACCCCTCCACTTT.

The gene calls are TRBV7-3 and TRBJ2-1; 7 bases match TRBD1. The ends lost 4 bases at V and 0 bases at J; junction bases unmatched: 9. This CDR3 contains 17 residues. The germline gives CDR1 SGHTA, CDR2 FQGTGA. The CDR3 sequence: CASSSLPGQSSYNEQFF. The CDR3 DNA follows: TGTGCCAGCAGCTCATTACCGGGACAGAGCTCCTACAATGAGCAGTTCTTC.

The chain has TRBV10-1 and TRBJ2-3; D ambiguous. The CDR3 contains 12 residues. Trimming took off 3 bases at V and 2 bases at J, with 3 bases between the two ends. The V gene's germline CDR1 is WNHNN and CDR2 SYGVQD (reference sequence). The CDR3 DNA sequence: TGCGCCAGCAGTGATAACACAGATACGCAGTATTTT. It encodes CASSDNTDTQYF.

The chain combines TRBV6-5 with TRBJ2-7; D is perhaps TRBD1 (6 bases). The length of the CDR3 is 15 residues. V lost 6 bases and J 3 bases, leaving 18 bases between the germline ends. The germline CDR1 and CDR2 sequences are MNHEY and SVGAGI. In nucleotides, the CDR3 is TGTGCCAGCAGCCGCGCGTACCAGGGGTTCTACGAGCAGTACTTC. As protein: CASSRAYQGFYEQYF.